Listed below are T cell receptor beta chains from one sample, sequenced in a study of beta chain features in type 1 diabetes. TCRdb keeps only in-frame clones here, not all; method: immunoSEQ multiplex PCR. The table lists some 640,000 clones, more than 13% of them singletons. The sample was naive CD4+ T cells from blood. These receptors all stem from a man in his late teens or twenties with type 1 diabetes. Each CDR3 is given with its conserved first and last residue. The order of the fields is V gene, J gene, D gene, CDR3 protein. D genes are given only for firm matches.

>TRBV30|TRBJ2-7|TRBD1
CAWSVEGTAVLRANYYEQYF
>TRBV6-5|TRBJ2-7|TRBD2
CASSYSGLAGAYEQYF
>TRBV18|TRBJ2-5|TRBD2
CASSPWASGIETQYF
>TRBV7-9|TRBJ2-5|NA
CASSLNRGSSETQYF
>TRBV28|TRBJ2-5|NA
CASRALGETQYF
>TRBV29-1|TRBJ1-5|TRBD1
CSVGGQGGNQPQHF
>TRBV19|TRBJ2-1|NA
CASSMSRFNEQFF
>TRBV6-6|TRBJ2-5|TRBD2
CASRRPGLGETQYF
>TRBV6-6|TRBJ2-1|TRBD2
CASSYSSGGYNEQFF
>TRBV9|TRBJ1-6|NA
CASSPNLRTELPSNNSPLHF
>TRBV30|NA|TRBD1
CARGQGYEQYF
>TRBV6-1|TRBJ2-3|NA
CASSEAVLRDTQYF
>TRBV10-3|TRBJ1-2|NA
CAISESGENGYTF
>TRBV19|TRBJ2-7|TRBD1
CASNRDRASEQYF
>TRBV29-1|TRBJ2-7|NA
CSVAGSYEQYF
>TRBV9|TRBJ1-1|NA
CASSVIGSGTEAFF
>TRBV11-3|TRBJ1-2|TRBD1
CASSLGRTGAVGYTF
>TRBV30|TRBJ1-5|NA
CAWRVVGSDQPQHF
>TRBV28|TRBJ2-1|NA
CASSLLEVGHNEQFF
>TRBV4-3|TRBJ1-5|NA
CASSQVLDQPQHF
>TRBV5-4|TRBJ2-5|TRBD1
CASSSRGQLQETQYF
>TRBV7-2|TRBJ2-7|TRBD1
CASSLPQDRNSYEQYF
>TRBV29-1|TRBJ1-1|NA
CSVFGGGNTEAFF
>TRBV29-1|TRBJ2-5|TRBD1
CSVATGTGGLETQYF
>TRBV30|TRBJ1-2|NA
CAWIAGGFLYGYTF
>TRBV5-8|TRBJ1-1|NA
CASSSTGHEAFF
>TRBV29-1|TRBJ1-1|TRBD1
CSVDRVFGTEAFF
>TRBV4-2|TRBJ1-2|NA
CASSQVASTYGYTF
>TRBV23-1|TRBJ1-2|NA
CASSQPSHYGYTF
>TRBV18|TRBJ1-5|NA
CASSPGWDDHQPQHF
>TRBV18|TRBJ1-5|NA
CASSRGGGDQPQHF
>TRBV9|TRBJ2-5|NA
CASSVSGGLQETQYF
>TRBV7-2|TRBJ2-2|NA
CASSFPGPPTGELFF
>TRBV6-1|TRBJ2-3|TRBD1
CASSERTGLRRDTQYF
>TRBV30|TRBJ2-2|NA
CAWSVQGRLAGELFF
>TRBV6-5|TRBJ2-1|NA
CASKGSYNEQFF
>TRBV11-1|TRBJ1-1|TRBD1
CASSSGQGKSTEAFF
>TRBV4-3|TRBJ1-1|NA
CASSPSGPWATEAFF
>TRBV7-7|TRBJ2-5|TRBD2
CASSSLLAGEETQYF
>TRBV25-1|TRBJ2-7|TRBD1
CASVGQGEQYF
>TRBV30|TRBJ1-1|TRBD1
CAWTLQGSTEAFF
>TRBV6-6|TRBJ1-1|TRBD1
CASSYLGTGNTEAFF
>TRBV7-2|TRBJ2-7|NA
CASSLGTSTYEQYF
>TRBV5-1|TRBJ2-7|TRBD1
CASSLGEQGLSYEQYF
>TRBV29-1|TRBJ1-2|NA
CSVDLGHYGYTF
>TRBV28|TRBJ2-7|NA
CASSLGQTPDEQYF
>TRBV5-4|TRBJ2-5|TRBD2
CASSLEGRGQETQYF
>TRBV2|TRBJ2-1|NA
CAVRGAGTIQFSYNEQFF
>TRBV5-1|TRBJ2-2|TRBD2
CASSLQRGSGSLNTGELFF
>TRBV30|TRBJ2-1|NA
CAWISGTAYNEQFF
>TRBV7-2|TRBJ2-2|NA
CASSSGQNTGELFF
>TRBV29-1|TRBJ2-3|NA
CSAPPPGTDTQYF
>TRBV5-4|TRBJ2-1|TRBD1
CASSPRTGWNEQFF
>TRBV6-5|TRBJ2-5|NA
CASSPRTAGETQYF
>TRBV6-4|TRBJ2-1|TRBD1
CASSGQGVEQFF